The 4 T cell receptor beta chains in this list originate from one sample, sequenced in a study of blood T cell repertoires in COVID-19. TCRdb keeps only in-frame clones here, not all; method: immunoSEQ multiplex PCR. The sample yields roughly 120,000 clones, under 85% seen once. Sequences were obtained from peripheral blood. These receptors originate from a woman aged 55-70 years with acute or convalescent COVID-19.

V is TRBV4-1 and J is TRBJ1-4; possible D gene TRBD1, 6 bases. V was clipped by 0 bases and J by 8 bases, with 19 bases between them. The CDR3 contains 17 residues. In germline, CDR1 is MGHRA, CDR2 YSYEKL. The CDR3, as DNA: TGCGCCAGCAGCCAAGATCCCCCACGGACTCAGGGGGAAAAACTGTTTTTT. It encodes CASSQDPPRTQGEKLFF.

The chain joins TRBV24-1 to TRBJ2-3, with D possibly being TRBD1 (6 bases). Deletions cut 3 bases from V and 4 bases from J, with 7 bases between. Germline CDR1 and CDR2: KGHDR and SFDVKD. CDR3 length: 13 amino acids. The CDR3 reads CATSDAGADTQYF. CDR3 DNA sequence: TGTGCCACCAGTGATGCAGGGGCAGATACGCAGTATTTT.

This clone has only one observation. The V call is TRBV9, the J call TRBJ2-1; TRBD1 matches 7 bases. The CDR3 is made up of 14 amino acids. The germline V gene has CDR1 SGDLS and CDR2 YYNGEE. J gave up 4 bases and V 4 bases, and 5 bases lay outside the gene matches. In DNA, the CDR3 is TGTGCCAGCAGCAGGGGGCGCGAATACAATGAGCAGTTCTTC. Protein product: CASSRGREYNEQFF. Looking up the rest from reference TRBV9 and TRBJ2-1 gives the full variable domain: DSGVTQTPKHLITATGQRVTLRCSPRSGDLSVYWYQQSLDQGLQFLIQYYNGEERAKGNILERFSAQQFPDLHSELNLSSLELGDSALYFCASSRGREYNEQFFGPGTRLTVL.

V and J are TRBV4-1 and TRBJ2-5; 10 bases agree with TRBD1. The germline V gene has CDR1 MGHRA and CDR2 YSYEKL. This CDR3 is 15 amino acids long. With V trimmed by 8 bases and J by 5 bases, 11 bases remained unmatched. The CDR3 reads CASGPGTGVIETQYF. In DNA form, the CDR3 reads TGCGCCAGCGGGCCCGGGACAGGGGTCATCGAGACCCAGTACTTC.